A selection of T cell receptor beta chains follows, all from one sample in a study of regulatory and conventional T cells in RAG deficiency. The assay was immunoSEQ multiplex PCR, and TCRdb's table has in-frame clones only and misses some. Here the sample spans approximately 28,000 clones, 90% to 95% being singletons. This sample was also put to use in a study of regulatory T cells.

The source material was CD25- CD4+ T cells sorted from blood. Receptor source: a human donor in good health. CDR3s include the opening cysteine and the closing phenylalanine or tryptophan. Fields, in order: clone size, V gene, D gene, J gene, CDR3 protein, CDR3 DNA. The D gene is left open where the match is weak. Size is omitted from some rows. Given values are once, few, many or a class for expanded clones.

size: -; V: TRBV11-2; D: -; J: TRBJ1-1; CDR3: CASSLDRGAAEAFF; DNA: TGTGCCAGCAGCTTAGACCGGGGGGCCGCCGAAGCTTTCTTT
size: once; V: TRBV6-6; D: -; J: TRBJ1-6; CDR3: CASSYRDNNSPLHF; DNA: TGTGCCAGCAGTTACCGGGACAATAATTCACCCCTCCACTTT
size: -; V: TRBV5-1; D: -; J: TRBJ2-1; CDR3: CASSPMSTWGPYNEQFF; DNA: TGCGCCAGCAGTCCTATGAGTACGTGGGGGCCCTACAATGAGCAGTTCTTC
size: -; V: TRBV5-4; D: -; J: TRBJ1-1; CDR3: CASRLRGGSTEAFF; DNA: TGTGCCAGCAGATTGAGGGGCGGAAGCACTGAAGCTTTCTTT
size: once; V: TRBV27; D: -; J: TRBJ1-2; CDR3: CASSSTANYGYTF; DNA: TGTGCCAGCAGTTCGACAGCTAACTATGGCTACACCTTC
size: once; V: TRBV25-1; D: -; J: TRBJ1-2; CDR3: CASSVGAVGYTF; DNA: TGTGCCAGCAGTGTGGGGGCGGTTGGCTACACCTTC
size: -; V: TRBV5-1; D: -; J: TRBJ2-2; CDR3: CASSLLAGYTGELFF; DNA: TGCGCCAGCAGCTTGCTAGCCGGCTACACCGGGGAGCTGTTTTTT
size: -; V: TRBV27; D: -; J: TRBJ2-3; CDR3: CASSSSWTADTQYF; DNA: TGTGCCAGCAGTTCCTCCTGGACAGCAGATACGCAGTATTTT
size: -; V: TRBV6-4; D: TRBD1; J: TRBJ2-7; CDR3: CASTGGVPYEQYF; DNA: TGTGCCAGCACAGGGGGCGTCCCCTACGAGCAGTACTTC
size: few; V: TRBV10-1; D: -; J: TRBJ2-2; CDR3: CASSDPDSTGELFF; DNA: TGCGCCAGCAGTGACCCCGACAGCACCGGGGAGCTGTTTTTT
size: -; V: TRBV11-3; D: TRBD2; J: TRBJ2-1; CDR3: CASSFGRGGYNEQFF; DNA: TGTGCCAGCAGCTTTGGGCGGGGGGGCTACAATGAGCAGTTCTTC
size: -; V: TRBV4-2; D: -; J: TRBJ2-7; CDR3: CASSRNRAYEQYF; DNA: TGTGCCAGCAGCCGAAACAGGGCCTACGAGCAGTACTTC
size: -; V: TRBV2; D: -; J: TRBJ1-5; CDR3: CASSGAPGRGGNQPQHF; DNA: TGTGCCAGCAGTGGGGCACCCGGCAGGGGTGGCAATCAGCCCCAGCATTTT
size: -; V: TRBV4-1; D: TRBD1; J: TRBJ1-2; CDR3: CASSHQPDRPTGVYGYTF; DNA: TGCGCCAGCAGCCACCAACCTGATCGCCCTACAGGGGTCTATGGCTACACCTTC